A selection of T cell receptor beta chains follows, all from one sample in a study of blood T cell repertoires in COVID-19. Repertoires were generated with immunoSEQ multiplex PCR, while TCRdb's copy carries only in-frame clones and drops some. Of roughly 87,000 clones in the sample, roughly 84% were seen once. The sequencing sample was made of peripheral blood. The receptor set was obtained from a woman older than 75 with COVID-19, enrolled during active disease. Each CDR3 is given with its conserved first and last residue. The order of the fields is clone size, CDR3 length, J gene, V gene, D gene, CDR3 protein, CDR3 DNA. A D gene is named only where the DNA matches it firmly. Size is stated for part of the rows, as once, few or many counts, or as a class when the clone is expanded.

size: .; length: 14; J: TRBJ2-4; V: TRBV19; D: .; CDR3: CASSIGSPLDIQYF; DNA: TGTGCCAGTAGTATCGGGTCCCCCTTGGACATTCAGTACTTC
size: .; length: 14; J: TRBJ2-3; V: TRBV10-2; D: TRBD2; CDR3: CASKLAGPTDTQYF; DNA: TGCGCCAGCAAACTAGCGGGGCCCACAGATACGCAGTATTTT
size: .; length: 15; J: TRBJ1-2; V: TRBV5-4; D: TRBD1; CDR3: CASSGPDRGGYGYTF; DNA: TGTGCCAGCAGCGGACCGGACAGGGGAGGCTATGGCTACACCTTC
size: once; length: 13; J: TRBJ2-7; V: TRBV3-1/TRBV3-2; D: TRBD2; CDR3: CASSPRGGYEQYF; DNA: TGTGCCAGCAGCCCCCGCGGGGGGTACGAGCAGTACTTC
size: .; length: 15; J: TRBJ1-4; V: TRBV5-1; D: .; CDR3: CASSLEGTEGEKLFF; DNA: TGCGCCAGCAGCTTGGAAGGGACTGAGGGAGAAAAACTGTTTTTT
size: .; length: 13; J: TRBJ2-5; V: TRBV7-3; D: .; CDR3: CASSYAGLETQYF; DNA: TGTGCCAGCAGCTATGCAGGATTGGAGACCCAGTACTTC
size: .; length: 14; J: TRBJ1-1; V: TRBV9; D: .; CDR3: CASSVGGHDTEAFF; DNA: TGTGCCAGCAGCGTGGGGGGGCATGACACTGAAGCTTTCTTT
size: .; length: 16; J: TRBJ1-5; V: TRBV2; D: TRBD1; CDR3: CASSLGQGRRRQPQHF; DNA: TGTGCCAGCAGTTTGGGACAGGGGAGAAGAAGGCAGCCCCAGCATTTT
size: .; length: 14; J: TRBJ1-2; V: TRBV24-1; D: .; CDR3: CATSDDRANYGYTF; DNA: TGTGCCACCAGTGATGACAGAGCTAACTATGGCTACACCTTC
size: .; length: 14; J: TRBJ2-3; V: TRBV9; D: .; CDR3: CASSVSPPPDTQYF; DNA: TGTGCCAGCAGCGTGTCCCCCCCTCCCGATACGCAGTATTTT
size: .; length: 14; J: TRBJ2-7; V: TRBV5-1; D: .; CDR3: CASSYRGAPYEQYF; DNA: TGCGCCAGCAGTTATCGCGGGGCACCCTACGAGCAGTACTTC
size: once; length: 12; J: TRBJ1-3; V: TRBV11-2; D: .; CDR3: CASSLISNTIYF; DNA: TGTGCCAGCAGCTTAATTTCTAACACCATATATTTT
size: .; length: 15; J: TRBJ1-5; V: TRBV6-6; D: TRBD1; CDR3: CASSRPGQGGQPQHF; DNA: TGTGCCAGCAGCCGGCCGGGGCAGGGGGGTCAGCCCCAGCATTTT
size: .; length: 15; J: TRBJ2-1; V: TRBV19; D: TRBD2; CDR3: CASSQAGVAYNEQFF; DNA: TGTGCCAGTAGTCAGGCGGGAGTAGCCTACAATGAGCAGTTCTTC
size: .; length: 12; J: TRBJ1-2; V: TRBV2; D: .; CDR3: CASSVEGYGYTF; DNA: TGTGCCAGCAGTGTGGAGGGCTATGGCTACACCTTC
size: .; length: 15; J: TRBJ2-7; V: TRBV27; D: TRBD2; CDR3: CASSLSSGGPYEQYF; DNA: TGTGCCAGCAGTTTATCGTCGGGGGGTCCCTACGAGCAGTACTTC
size: .; length: 16; J: TRBJ2-7; V: TRBV24-1; D: .; CDR3: CATSDLGPGPSYEQYF; DNA: TGTGCCACCAGTGATTTAGGGCCAGGGCCCTCCTACGAGCAGTACTTC
size: .; length: 16; J: TRBJ2-7; V: TRBV2; D: TRBD2; CDR3: CASSDLAVWSSYEQYF; DNA: TGTGCCAGCAGTGACCTAGCGGTTTGGAGCTCCTACGAGCAGTACTTC
size: few; length: 14; J: TRBJ2-3; V: TRBV10-1; D: TRBD2; CDR3: CASSESGRTDTQYF; DNA: TGCGCCAGCAGTGAGAGCGGGAGAACTGATACGCAGTATTTT
size: .; length: 14; J: TRBJ2-1; V: TRBV7-9; D: .; CDR3: CARGQLPTYNEQFF; DNA: TGTGCCAGGGGACAACTCCCGACCTACAATGAGCAGTTCTTC
size: .; length: 14; J: TRBJ2-3; V: TRBV5-1; D: .; CDR3: CASSQGQTTDTQYF; DNA: TGCGCCAGCAGCCAGGGACAAACCACAGATACGCAGTATTTT
size: many; length: 14; J: TRBJ1-2; V: TRBV29-1; D: .; CDR3: CSVARTVTNYGYTF; DNA: TGCAGCGTGGCCCGGACAGTTACTAACTATGGCTACACCTTC
size: .; length: 13; J: TRBJ2-5; V: TRBV2; D: .; CDR3: CATGPLSGETQYF; DNA: TGTGCCACCGGACCTCTAAGCGGAGAGACCCAGTACTTC
size: .; length: 16; J: TRBJ1-5; V: TRBV2; D: TRBD1; CDR3: CASSGRTGAGNQPQHF; DNA: TGTGCCAGCAGTGGACGGACAGGGGCTGGCAATCAGCCCCAGCATTTT
size: .; length: 17; J: TRBJ2-2; V: TRBV3-1/TRBV3-2; D: TRBD2; CDR3: CASSQESGGGHGGELFF; DNA: TGTGCCAGCAGCCAAGAATCGGGAGGGGGGCACGGCGGGGAGCTGTTTTTT
size: .; length: 16; J: TRBJ2-2; V: TRBV10-3; D: .; CDR3: CAIMAGAQGGTGELFF; DNA: TGTGCCATCATGGCAGGGGCGCAAGGAGGCACCGGGGAGCTGTTTTTT
size: .; length: 16; J: TRBJ2-1; V: TRBV2; D: TRBD2; CDR3: CASRLLAGDPGNEQFF; DNA: TGTGCCAGCAGGTTACTAGCGGGGGACCCTGGGAATGAGCAGTTCTTC
size: .; length: 14; J: TRBJ1-4; V: TRBV29-1; D: TRBD1; CDR3: CSAGTGGSEEKLFF; DNA: TGCAGCGCTGGGACAGGGGGTTCGGAAGAAAAACTGTTTTTT
size: few; length: 16; J: TRBJ2-3; V: TRBV5-1; D: TRBD2; CDR3: CASSRLSGGSTDTQYF; DNA: TGCGCCAGCAGCCGGCTTTCGGGAGGAAGCACAGATACGCAGTATTTT
size: few; length: 13; J: TRBJ2-3; V: TRBV30; D: .; CDR3: CAWSPGNGDTQYF; DNA: TGTGCCTGGAGTCCGGGGAACGGGGATACGCAGTATTTT
size: .; length: 17; J: TRBJ1-6; V: TRBV5-4; D: .; CDR3: CASSPGGAGPNNSPLHF; DNA: TGTGCCAGCAGCCCGGGGGGGGCAGGGCCGAATAATTCACCCCTCCACTTT
size: .; length: 14; J: TRBJ2-1; V: TRBV14; D: .; CDR3: CASSQLIGSNEQFF; DNA: TGTGCCAGCAGCCAACTGATAGGGAGCAATGAGCAGTTCTTC
size: .; length: 17; J: TRBJ2-3; V: TRBV3-1/TRBV3-2; D: TRBD2; CDR3: CASSSWTSGGLTDTQYF; DNA: TGTGCCAGCAGCTCTTGGACTAGCGGGGGGCTCACAGATACGCAGTATTTT
size: .; length: 13; J: TRBJ1-2; V: TRBV19; D: .; CDR3: CASSIAGAGGYTF; DNA: TGTGCCAGTAGTATAGCAGGGGCGGGTGGCTACACCTTC
size: .; length: 15; J: TRBJ1-2; V: TRBV20-1; D: .; CDR3: CSASFSPGLAYGYTF; DNA: TGCAGTGCTAGTTTTAGTCCAGGGTTAGCCTATGGCTACACCTTC
size: .; length: 13; J: TRBJ2-7; V: TRBV19; D: .; CDR3: CASRKRSSYEQYF; DNA: TGTGCCAGTAGGAAACGGTCCTCCTACGAGCAGTACTTC